Below are 17 T cell receptor beta chains sequenced from a single sample in a study of blood T cells in healthy people across ages. It was with a sample-barcoded 5' primer and a J-beta primer mix that a second PCR of roughly 6 to 12 cycles was run. Each CDR3 protein gets one entry after TCRdb re-called the 5' RACE reads with MiXCR. This sample has roughly 1,700,000 distinct CDR3 sequences, with 25% to 30% found just once. Material: blood. All receptors derive from a woman aged 30 to 39 in good health.

This clonotype was seen a handful of times. This chain links TRBV7-2 with TRBJ2-7; D possibly matches TRBD1 or TRBD2 (5 bases each). The germline V gene has CDR1 SGHTA and CDR2 FQGNSA. Trimming cost V 5 bases and J 6 bases, with 14 bases left between them. The CDR3 is 13 amino acids. The CDR3 reads CASSPGANSEQYF. CDR3 in DNA: TGTGCCAGCAGCCCCGGGGCCAACTCCGAGCAGTACTTC.

CDR3 region: CASSPGGWVEPLHF. The CDR3 region has the DNA TGTGCCAGCAGCCCCGGCGGATGGGTTGAACCCCTCCACTTT. J is TRBJ1-6 and V is TRBV7-6; no clear D gene. This CDR3 is built from 14 residues. Between the trimmed V and J ends, which lost 5 bases and 12 bases, there was a span of 17 bases. Germline CDR1 and CDR2: SGHVS and FNYEAQ.

V is TRBV14 and J is TRBJ2-7; the D gene is possibly TRBD2 (6 bases). Trimming stripped 3 bases from V and 5 bases from J, with 20 bases between. Germline V gene sequence: CDR1 SGHDN, CDR2 FVKESK. The CDR3 sequence is 16 residues long. The CDR3 region has the DNA TGTGCCAGCAGCCAGGGAGTGGGACTTCAGTACCACGAGCAGTACTTC. Translated: CASSQGVGLQYHEQYF.

This clonotype turned up a few times. The rearrangement uses TRBV25-1 and TRBJ1-5; weak D call: TRBD1 (5 bases). Deletions cut 1 base from V and 6 bases from J, with 10 bases between. Per germline, CDR1 MGHDK and CDR2 SYGVNS. The CDR3 length is 14 residues. The chain's CDR3 is CASSESEGFQPQHF. Written as DNA, the CDR3 is TGTGCCAGCAGTGAATCAGAGGGGTTTCAGCCCCAGCATTTT.

There are a few counts of this clonotype. This chain uses TRBV5-1 with TRBJ2-1, with TRBD2 identical over 8 bases. Germline CDR1 is SGHRS and CDR2 is YFSETQ. Losses at the gene ends were 5 bases for V and 0 bases for J; bases not matched to a gene: 4. The CDR3 has 15 residues. CDR3 protein: CASRLADSSYNEQFF. The CDR3, as DNA: TGCGCCAGCAGACTAGCGGACAGCTCCTACAATGAGCAGTTCTTC.

Only a few counts were recorded for this clonotype. The chain joins TRBV6-5 to TRBJ1-4; TRBD1 matches 7 bases. The CDR3 runs to 14 residues. J gave up 8 bases and V 5 bases, and 8 bases lay outside the gene matches. In germline, CDR1 is MNHEY, CDR2 SVGAGI. CDR3 loop: CASSTDRAQEKLFF. The CDR3, as DNA: TGTGCCAGCAGTACTGACAGGGCCCAGGAAAAACTGTTTTTT.

This sequence joins TRBV12-3 or TRBV12-4 and TRBJ2-1; no clear D. The CDR3 totals 11 residues. The V gene lost 8 bases and the J gene lost 5 bases, with 7 bases spanning the gap. CDR3 DNA: TGTGCCAGCCTCATGGACAATGAGCAGTTCTTC. Protein: CASLMDNEQFF.

This clonotype occurred a few times. Germline and junction disagree at one end, which may indicate a read error. The chain employs TRBV20-1 and TRBJ1-2; no firm D call. The CDR3 runs 16 residues. CDR1 DFQATT and CDR2 SNEGSKA come from the germline V gene (reference sequence). CDR3 in amino acids: CNASSAPAVTSYGYTF. CDR3 DNA sequence: TGCAATGCTAGTAGTGCACCAGCAGTAACTTCCTATGGCTACACCTTC.

This clonotype has just a few counts. The rearrangement joins TRBV19 to TRBJ2-7; D not certain. Germline lookup yields CDR1 LNHDA and CDR2 SQIVND (reference sequence). CDR3 length: 13 amino acids. Trimming took off 10 bases at V and 1 base at J, with 14 bases between the two ends. CDR3 sequence: CATRLSPSYEQYF. Written as DNA, the CDR3 is TGTGCCACCAGACTGTCACCTTCCTACGAGCAGTACTTC. The whole variable domain, filled in from reference TRBV19 and TRBJ2-7, reads DGGITQSPKYLFRKEGQNVTLSCEQNLNHDAMYWYRQDPGQGLRLIYYSQIVNDFQKGDIAEGYSVSREKKESFPLTVTSAQKNPTAFYLCATRLSPSYEQYFGPGTRLTVT.

The rearrangement links TRBV9 to TRBJ2-5, with TRBD2 matching 15 bases. Trimming took 0 bases from V and 4 from J; bases not matched to a gene: 4. CDR1 SGDLS and CDR2 YYNGEE come from the germline V gene. This CDR3 contains 17 residues. This CDR3 reads CASSVGTSGGVRETQYF. CDR3 bases: TGTGCCAGCAGCGTAGGGACTAGCGGGGGGGTTAGAGAGACCCAGTACTTC.

This clonotype was seen more than once but under ten times. The chain combines TRBV7-9 with TRBJ2-7; 7 positions agree with TRBD1. This CDR3 is built from 14 residues. J was trimmed by 2 bases and V by 3 bases; bases with no gene match: 4. CDR1 SEHNR and CDR2 FQNEAQ come from the germline V gene (reference sequence). CDR3 DNA sequence: TGTGCCAGCAGCTTTGGACAGGTCACCTACGAGCAGTACTTC. It yields the protein CASSFGQVTYEQYF.

The J gene is TRBJ2-2, the V gene TRBV7-9, with TRBD1 matching over 9 bases. The CDR3 loop spans 16 amino acids. Unmatched junction bases numbered 10, after V lost 5 bases and J lost 6 bases. Germline V CDR1 and CDR2: SEHNR, FQNEAQ (reference sequence). CDR3 bases: TGTGCCAGCAGCGGACTTGATCGGACAGGGGCCGGGGAGCTGTTTTTT. This gives the protein CASSGLDRTGAGELFF.

In its sample, this clonotype was seen a few times. The CDR3 sequence: CASSRTGVAGRTSTEAFF. The CDR3, as DNA: TGTGCCAGCAGCCGAACGGGGGTGGCAGGGAGAACGAGCACTGAAGCTTTCTTT. The rearrangement links TRBV5-5 to TRBJ1-1, with D perhaps TRBD1 (5 bases). Germline loops: CDR1 SGHKS, CDR2 YYEKEE (reference sequence). The CDR3 loop spans 18 amino acids. Trimming pared 4 bases from V and 4 bases from J, leaving 26 bases between.

On this clonotype: This could be a read error, since a much larger clone is one nucleotide away. This chain uses TRBV15 with TRBJ2-5; 12 bases line up with TRBD2. There are 17 residues in the CDR3. The V and J ends lost 5 bases and 7 bases, in that order; junction bases with no gene match: 14. The germline V gene has CDR1 LNHNV and CDR2 YYDKDF (reference sequence). The CDR3 nucleotides are TGTGCCACCAGCTTCACGACTAGCGGGGGACTAGAGGGGACCCAGTACTTC. The encoded protein is CATSFTTSGGLEGTQYF.

This sequence joins TRBV12-5 and TRBJ2-1; 8 nucleotides line up with TRBD1. The V and J ends lost 1 base and 6 bases, in that order; junction bases with no gene match: 8. CDR3 length: 16 amino acids. The germline CDR1 and CDR2 sequences are LGHNT and FRNRAP. The CDR3 DNA sequence: TGTGCTAGTGGTTTGGGCATCAGACAGGGGAGCAATGAGCAGTTCTTC. This gives the protein CASGLGIRQGSNEQFF.

This sequence joins TRBV13 and TRBJ1-2, with D tentatively TRBD1 (6 bases). Germline V CDR1 and CDR2: PRHDT, FYEKMQ (reference sequence). V was trimmed by 5 bases and J by 4 bases, leaving 20 bases between them. The CDR3 spans 16 residues. The chain's CDR3 is CASSLRQAPGGYGYTF. As DNA, the CDR3 is TGTGCCAGCAGCCTACGACAGGCGCCTGGGGGCTATGGCTACACCTTC.

CDR3 sequence: CSAVTSGGMSVEQFF. The DNA of the CDR3 is TGCAGTGCTGTAACTAGCGGCGGTATGAGCGTGGAGCAGTTCTTC. The rearrangement uses TRBV20-1 and TRBJ2-1; 8 bases map to TRBD2. The CDR3 extends over 15 amino acids. Germline values: CDR1 DFQATT, CDR2 SNEGSKA (reference sequence). V lost 5 bases to trimming and J lost 10 bases; unmatched junction nucleotides: 16.